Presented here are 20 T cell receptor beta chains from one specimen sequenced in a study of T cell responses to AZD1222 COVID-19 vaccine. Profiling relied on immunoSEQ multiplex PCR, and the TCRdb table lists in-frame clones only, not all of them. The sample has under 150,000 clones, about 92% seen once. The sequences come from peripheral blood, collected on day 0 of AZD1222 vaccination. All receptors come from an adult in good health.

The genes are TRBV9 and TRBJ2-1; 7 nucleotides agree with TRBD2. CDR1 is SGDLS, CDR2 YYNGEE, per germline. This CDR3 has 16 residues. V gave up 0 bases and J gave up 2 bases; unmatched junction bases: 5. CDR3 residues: CASSVEWTRAYNEQFF. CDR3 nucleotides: TGTGCCAGCAGCGTAGAATGGACTAGGGCCTACAATGAGCAGTTCTTC. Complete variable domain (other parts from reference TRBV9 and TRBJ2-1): DSGVTQTPKHLITATGQRVTLRCSPRSGDLSVYWYQQSLDQGLQFLIQYYNGEERAKGNILERFSAQQFPDLHSELNLSSLELGDSALYFCASSVEWTRAYNEQFFGPGTRLTVL.

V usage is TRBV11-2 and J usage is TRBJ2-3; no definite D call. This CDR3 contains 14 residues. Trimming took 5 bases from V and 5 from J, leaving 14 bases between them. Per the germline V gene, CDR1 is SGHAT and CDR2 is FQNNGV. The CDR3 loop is CASSRRGFLDTQYF. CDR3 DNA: TGTGCCAGCAGCCGTAGAGGTTTTTTAGATACGCAGTATTTT.

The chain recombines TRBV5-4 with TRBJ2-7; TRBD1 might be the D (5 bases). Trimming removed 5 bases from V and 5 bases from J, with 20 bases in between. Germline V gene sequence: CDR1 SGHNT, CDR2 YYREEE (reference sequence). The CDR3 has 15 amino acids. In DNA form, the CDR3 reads TGTGCCAGCAGGGCGGAGCTTGCAGGGCCCCACGAGCAGTACTTC. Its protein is CASRAELAGPHEQYF. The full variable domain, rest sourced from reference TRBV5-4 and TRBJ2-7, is ETGVTQSPTHLIKTRGQQVTLRCSSQSGHNTVSWYQQALGQGPQFIFQYYREEENGRGNFPPRFSGLQFPNYSSELNVNALELDDSALYLCASRAELAGPHEQYFGPGTRLTVT.

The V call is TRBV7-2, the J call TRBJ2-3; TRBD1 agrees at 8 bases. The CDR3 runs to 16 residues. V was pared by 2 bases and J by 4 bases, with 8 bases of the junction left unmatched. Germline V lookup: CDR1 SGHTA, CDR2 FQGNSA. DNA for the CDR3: TGTGCCAGCAGCTTATTCCGGGACAGGCGACCAGATACGCAGTATTTT. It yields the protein CASSLFRDRRPDTQYF.

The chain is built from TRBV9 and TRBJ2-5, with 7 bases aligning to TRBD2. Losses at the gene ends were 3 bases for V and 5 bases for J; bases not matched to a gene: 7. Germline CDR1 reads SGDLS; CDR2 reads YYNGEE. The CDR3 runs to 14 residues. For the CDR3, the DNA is TGTGCCAGCAGCGGTAGTAGGGAGGGGGAGACCCAGTACTTC. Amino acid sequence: CASSGSREGETQYF. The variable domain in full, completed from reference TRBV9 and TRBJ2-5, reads DSGVTQTPKHLITATGQRVTLRCSPRSGDLSVYWYQQSLDQGLQFLIQYYNGEERAKGNILERFSAQQFPDLHSELNLSSLELGDSALYFCASSGSREGETQYFGPGTRLLVL.

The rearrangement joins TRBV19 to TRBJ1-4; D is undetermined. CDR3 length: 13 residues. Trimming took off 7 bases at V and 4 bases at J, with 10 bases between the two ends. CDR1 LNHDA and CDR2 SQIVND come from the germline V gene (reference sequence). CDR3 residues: CASTPDLNEKLFF. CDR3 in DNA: TGTGCCAGTACCCCGGACCTTAATGAAAAACTGTTTTTT. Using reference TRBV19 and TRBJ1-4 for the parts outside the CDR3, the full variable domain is DGGITQSPKYLFRKEGQNVTLSCEQNLNHDAMYWYRQDPGQGLRLIYYSQIVNDFQKGDIAEGYSVSREKKESFPLTVTSAQKNPTAFYLCASTPDLNEKLFFGSGTQLSVL.

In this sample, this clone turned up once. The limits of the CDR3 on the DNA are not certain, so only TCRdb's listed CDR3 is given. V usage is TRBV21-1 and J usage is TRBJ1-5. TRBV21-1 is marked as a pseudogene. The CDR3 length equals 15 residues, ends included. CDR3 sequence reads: CASSKVGVGNQPQHF.

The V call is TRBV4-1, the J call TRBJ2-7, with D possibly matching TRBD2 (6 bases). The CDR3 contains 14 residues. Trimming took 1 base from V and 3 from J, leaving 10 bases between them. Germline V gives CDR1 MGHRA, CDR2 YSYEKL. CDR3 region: CASSQVDSGYEQYF. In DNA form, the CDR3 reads TGCGCCAGCAGCCAAGTGGATAGCGGCTACGAGCAGTACTTC.

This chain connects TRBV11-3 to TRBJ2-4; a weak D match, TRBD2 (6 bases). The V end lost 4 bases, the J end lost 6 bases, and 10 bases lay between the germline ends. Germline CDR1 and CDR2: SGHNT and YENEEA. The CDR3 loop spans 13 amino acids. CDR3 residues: CASSSVSGNIQYF. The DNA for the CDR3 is TGTGCCAGCAGCTCTGTTAGCGGAAACATTCAGTACTTC. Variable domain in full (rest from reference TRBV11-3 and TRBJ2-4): EAGVVQSPRYKIIEKKQPVAFWCNPISGHNTLYWYLQNLGQGPELLIRYENEEAVDDSQLPKDRFSAERLKGVDSTLKIQPAELGDSAVYLCASSSVSGNIQYFGAGTRLSVL.

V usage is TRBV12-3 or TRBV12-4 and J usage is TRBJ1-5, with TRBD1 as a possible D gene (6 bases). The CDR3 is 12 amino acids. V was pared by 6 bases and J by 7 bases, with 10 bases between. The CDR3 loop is CASRTGGQPQHF. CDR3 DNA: TGTGCCAGCAGGACAGGAGGACAGCCCCAGCATTTT.

CDR3 sequence: CASMEGRGNSPLHF. The CDR3 DNA sequence: TGTGCCAGCATGGAGGGACGTGGGAATTCACCCCTCCACTTT. The chain has TRBV6-5 and TRBJ1-6, with a tentative D call TRBD1 (5 bases). The CDR3 length is 14 residues. Trimming shortened V by 7 bases and J by 7 bases, and 14 bases separated the two germline ends. Germline assignment: CDR1 MNHEY and CDR2 SVGAGI.

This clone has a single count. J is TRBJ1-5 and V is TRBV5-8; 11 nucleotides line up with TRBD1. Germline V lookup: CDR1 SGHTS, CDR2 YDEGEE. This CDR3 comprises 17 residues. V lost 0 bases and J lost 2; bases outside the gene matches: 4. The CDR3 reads CASSLGTGGGGNQPQHF. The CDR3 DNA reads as TGTGCCAGCAGCTTGGGGACAGGGGGCGGGGGCAATCAGCCCCAGCATTTT.

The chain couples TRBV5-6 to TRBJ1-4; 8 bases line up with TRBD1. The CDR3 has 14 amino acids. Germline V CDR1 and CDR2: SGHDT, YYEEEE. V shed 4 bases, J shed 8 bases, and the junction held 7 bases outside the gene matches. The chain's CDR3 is CASSRQGAGEKLFF. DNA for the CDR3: TGTGCCAGCAGCCGTCAGGGGGCGGGCGAAAAACTGTTTTTT.

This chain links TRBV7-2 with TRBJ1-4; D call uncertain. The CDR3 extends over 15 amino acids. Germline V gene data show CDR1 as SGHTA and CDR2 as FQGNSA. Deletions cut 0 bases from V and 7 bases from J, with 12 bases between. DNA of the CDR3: TGTGCCAGCAGCTTAGCGCCCCTCGTACGTGAAAAACTGTTTTTT. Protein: CASSLAPLVREKLFF.

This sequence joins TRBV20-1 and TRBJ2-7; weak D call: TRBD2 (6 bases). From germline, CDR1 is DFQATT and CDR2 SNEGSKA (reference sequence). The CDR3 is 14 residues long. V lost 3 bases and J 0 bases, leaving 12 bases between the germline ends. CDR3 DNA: TGCAGTGCTAGTAGCGGACAAAGCTCCTACGAGCAGTACTTC. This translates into CSASSGQSSYEQYF.

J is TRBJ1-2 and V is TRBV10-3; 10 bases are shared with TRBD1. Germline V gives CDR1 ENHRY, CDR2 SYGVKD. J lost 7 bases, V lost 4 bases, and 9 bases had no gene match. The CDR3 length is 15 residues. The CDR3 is CAISGGDRGFGGYTF. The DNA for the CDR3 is TGTGCCATCAGTGGCGGGGACAGGGGCTTTGGTGGCTACACCTTC.

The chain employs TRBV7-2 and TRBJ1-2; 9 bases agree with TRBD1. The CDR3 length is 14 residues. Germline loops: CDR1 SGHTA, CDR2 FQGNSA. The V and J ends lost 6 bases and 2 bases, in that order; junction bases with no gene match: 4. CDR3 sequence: CASRRDRVNYGYTF. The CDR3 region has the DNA TGTGCCAGCAGACGGGACAGGGTAAACTATGGCTACACCTTC.

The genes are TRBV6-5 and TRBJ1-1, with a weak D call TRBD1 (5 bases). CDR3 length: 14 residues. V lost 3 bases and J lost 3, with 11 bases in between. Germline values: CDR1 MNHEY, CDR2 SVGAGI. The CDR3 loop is CASSYRQGDTEAFF. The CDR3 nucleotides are TGTGCCAGCAGTTATAGGCAGGGAGACACTGAAGCTTTCTTT.

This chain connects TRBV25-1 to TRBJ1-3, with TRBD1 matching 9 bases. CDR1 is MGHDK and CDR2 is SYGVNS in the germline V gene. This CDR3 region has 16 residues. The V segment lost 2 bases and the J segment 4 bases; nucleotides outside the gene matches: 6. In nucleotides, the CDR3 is TGTGCCAGCAGTGAAACAACAGGGGGCGCGGGAAACACCATATATTTT. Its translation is CASSETTGGAGNTIYF.

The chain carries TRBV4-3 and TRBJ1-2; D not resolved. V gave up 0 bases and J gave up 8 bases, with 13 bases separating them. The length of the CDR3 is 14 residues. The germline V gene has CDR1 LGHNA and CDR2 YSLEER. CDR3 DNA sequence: TGCGCCAGCAGCCAAGATCGGATGGTGGGAGGCTACACCTTC. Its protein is CASSQDRMVGGYTF.